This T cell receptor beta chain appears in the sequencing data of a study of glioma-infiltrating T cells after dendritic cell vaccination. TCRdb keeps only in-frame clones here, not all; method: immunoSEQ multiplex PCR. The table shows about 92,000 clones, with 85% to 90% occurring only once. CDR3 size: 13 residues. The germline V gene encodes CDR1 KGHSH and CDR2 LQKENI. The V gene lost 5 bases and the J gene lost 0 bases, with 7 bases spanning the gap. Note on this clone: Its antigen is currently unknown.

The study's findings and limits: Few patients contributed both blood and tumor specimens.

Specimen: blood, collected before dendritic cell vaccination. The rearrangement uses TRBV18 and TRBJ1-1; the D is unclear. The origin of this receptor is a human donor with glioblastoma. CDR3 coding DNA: TGTGCCAGCTCATCAGACTTGAACACTGAAGCTTTCTTT. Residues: CASSSDLNTEAFF. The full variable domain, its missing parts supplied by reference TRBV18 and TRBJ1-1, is NAGVMQNPRHLVRRRGQEARLRCSPMKGHSHVYWYRQLPEEGLKFMVYLQKENIIDESGMPKERFSAEFPKEGPSILRIQQVVRGDSAAYFCASSSDLNTEAFFGQGTRLTVV.